Each of the 8 T cell receptor beta chains below was sequenced from the same sample in a study of blood T cells in healthy people across ages. With a J-beta primer mix and a sample-barcoded 5' primer, a second PCR ran about 7 to 11 cycles. TCRdb fed the 5' RACE reads into MiXCR, producing one record per CDR3 protein. The sample includes about 780,000 distinct CDR3 sequences, around 25% of them seen just once. The same specimen was also included in a second study, on T cells of mothers and their children.

Sequenced material: blood. The receptor source for this set is a boy younger than 18 in good health.

This clonotype was recorded a few times. This rearrangement joins TRBV27 to TRBJ1-3; D perhaps matches TRBD1 (5 bases). Trimming left V 3 bases short and J 9 bases short, with 12 bases between. This CDR3 is built from 13 residues. The V gene's germline CDR1 is MNHEY and CDR2 SMNVEV (reference sequence). The CDR3 protein is CASSLGRGATIYF. As DNA, the CDR3 is TGTGCCAGCAGTTTGGGACGTGGAGCCACCATATATTTT.

This clonotype has only a few counts. The chain joins TRBV7-2 to TRBJ2-5, with D perhaps matching TRBD1 (6 bases). CDR1 and CDR2 (germline): SGHTA, FQGNSA. V lost 3 bases and J lost 0, with 17 bases in between. The CDR3 runs 17 residues. CDR3 DNA sequence: TGTGCCAGCAGCTTCAGACAGGAATGGTACAACCAAGAGACCCAGTACTTC. Translation gives CASSFRQEWYNQETQYF.

This clonotype has a handful of counts. This rearrangement joins TRBV6-5 to TRBJ2-1; 7 nucleotides agree with TRBD2. Trimming at V came to 7 bases and at J to 4 bases, leaving 7 bases not matched to a gene. Germline CDR1 MNHEY, CDR2 SVGAGI. The CDR3 is made up of 14 amino acids. The CDR3 DNA is TGTGCCAGCACGCGCTGGGGGGGTTACAATGAGCAGTTCTTC. Translated, it gives CASTRWGGYNEQFF.

This clonotype has a handful of counts. The rearrangement uses TRBV10-3 and TRBJ2-1; TRBD2 is a possible D gene (5 bases). Germline V gene sequence: CDR1 ENHRY, CDR2 SYGVKD. V was trimmed by 5 bases and J by 0 bases, leaving 20 bases between them. CDR3 length: 18 residues. The CDR3 spells CAISSPRGFGSSYNEQFF. The CDR3 DNA follows: TGTGCCATCAGTTCCCCCCGCGGGTTTGGGAGCTCCTACAATGAGCAGTTCTTC.

A word on this clonotype: Relative to the germline gene, one junction end is altered; a read error may explain this. J is TRBJ1-4 and V is TRBV10-3, with D possibly being TRBD1 (5 bases). In germline, CDR1 is ENHRY, CDR2 SYGVKD. The CDR3 is 16 amino acids. The CDR3: CPISERQGATNEKLFF. The CDR3 nucleotides read TGTCCCATCAGTGAACGGCAGGGCGCAACTAATGAAAAACTGTTTTTT.

This clonotype was recorded a few times. CDR3 nucleotide sequence: TGTGCCAGCAGCTTGGGGATAGCGGGGCCCGCACCTGTTTCTAGCACAGATACGCAGTATTTT. Protein product: CASSLGIAGPAPVSSTDTQYF. The chain uses TRBV7-8 and TRBJ2-3; 8 bases align to TRBD2. The CDR3 extends over 21 amino acids. The V segment lost 3 bases and the J segment 0 bases; nucleotides outside the gene matches: 20. Germline CDR1 is SGHVS and CDR2 is FQNEAQ.

A few counts support this clonotype. V usage is TRBV5-5 and J usage is TRBJ2-4, with D hard to call. CDR1 SGHKS and CDR2 YYEKEE come from the germline V gene (reference sequence). V was clipped by 2 bases and J by 7 bases, with 7 bases between them. CDR3 length equals 12 residues. CDR3 residues: CASSFESNIQYF. The CDR3 DNA follows: TGTGCCAGCAGCTTTGAGAGCAACATTCAGTACTTC.

This clonotype has more than one count but fewer than ten. The rearrangement joins TRBV9 to TRBJ2-7, with 8 positions matching TRBD2. Germline-derived CDR1 and CDR2 are SGDLS and YYNGEE. After removal of 3 bases from V and 5 bases from J, the junction contained 10 bases not matched to a gene. This CDR3 has 15 residues. Here the CDR3 reads CASSAAGGASNEQYF. DNA of the CDR3: TGTGCCAGCAGCGCGGCCGGGGGGGCTTCCAACGAGCAGTACTTC.